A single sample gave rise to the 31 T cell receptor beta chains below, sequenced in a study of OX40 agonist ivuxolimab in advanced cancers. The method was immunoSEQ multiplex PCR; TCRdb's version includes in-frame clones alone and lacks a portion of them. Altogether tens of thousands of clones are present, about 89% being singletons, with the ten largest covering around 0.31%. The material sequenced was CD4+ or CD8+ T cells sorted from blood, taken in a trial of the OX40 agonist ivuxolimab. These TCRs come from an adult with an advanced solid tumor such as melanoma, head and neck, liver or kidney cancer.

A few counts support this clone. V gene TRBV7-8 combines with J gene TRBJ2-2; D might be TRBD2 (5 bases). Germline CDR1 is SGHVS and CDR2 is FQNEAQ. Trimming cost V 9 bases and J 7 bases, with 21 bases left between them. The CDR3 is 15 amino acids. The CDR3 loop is CASKKSRGLGGELFF. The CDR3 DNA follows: TGTGCCAGTAAGAAATCCCGAGGGCTCGGCGGGGAGCTGTTTTTT. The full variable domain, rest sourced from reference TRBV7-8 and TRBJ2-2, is GAGVSQSPRYKVAKRGQDVALRCDPISGHVSLFWYQQALGQGPEFLTYFQNEAQLDKSGLPSDRFFAERPEGSVSTLKIQRTQQEDSAVYLCASKKSRGLGGELFFGEGSRLTVL.

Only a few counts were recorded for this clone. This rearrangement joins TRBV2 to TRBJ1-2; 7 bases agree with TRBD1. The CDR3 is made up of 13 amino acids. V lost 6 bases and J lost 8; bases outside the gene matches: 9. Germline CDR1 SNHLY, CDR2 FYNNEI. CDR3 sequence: CASREQGPGGYTF. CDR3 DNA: TGTGCCAGCAGAGAACAGGGGCCGGGAGGCTACACCTTC.

The CDR3 protein is CASNGAGATGELFF. The CDR3 nucleotides are TGCGCCAGCAATGGGGCGGGAGCTACCGGGGAGCTGTTTTTT. The rearrangement uses TRBV5-1 and TRBJ2-2; 7 nucleotides line up with TRBD2. Germline V gene sequence: CDR1 SGHRS, CDR2 YFSETQ. With V trimmed by 6 bases and J by 5 bases, 7 bases remained unmatched. This CDR3 has 14 residues.

CDR3 in DNA: TGTGCCAGCAGCCCGGACCAGCGAGGGGGAGAGACCCAGTACTTC. It encodes CASSPDQRGGETQYF. The chain employs TRBV11-2 and TRBJ2-5; D might be TRBD1 (6 bases). Germline CDR1 and CDR2: SGHAT and FQNNGV. V shed 5 bases and J shed 4 bases, with 17 bases lying between them. The CDR3 contains 15 residues.

This CDR3 is CASSKWAPYDEQYF. CDR3 coding DNA: TGTGCCAGCAGCAAATGGGCTCCCTACGATGAGCAGTACTTC. This sequence joins TRBV21-1 and TRBJ2-7; the D segment call TRBD1 is taken from the table without a DNA check. TRBV21-1 is a pseudogene. CDR3 length: 14 amino acids.

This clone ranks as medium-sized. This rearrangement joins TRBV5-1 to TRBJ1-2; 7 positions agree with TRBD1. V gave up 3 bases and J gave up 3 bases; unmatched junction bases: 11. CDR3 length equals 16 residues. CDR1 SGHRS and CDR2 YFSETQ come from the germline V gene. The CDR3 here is CASSWDLRQGDYGYTF. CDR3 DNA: TGCGCCAGCAGCTGGGACCTTAGACAGGGAGACTATGGCTACACCTTC.

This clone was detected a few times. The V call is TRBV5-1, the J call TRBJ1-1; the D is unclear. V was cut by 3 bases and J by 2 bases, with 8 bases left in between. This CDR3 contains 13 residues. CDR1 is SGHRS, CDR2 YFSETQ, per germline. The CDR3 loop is CASSSLGNTEAFF. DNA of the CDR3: TGCGCCAGCAGCTCCTTGGGAAACACTGAAGCTTTCTTT. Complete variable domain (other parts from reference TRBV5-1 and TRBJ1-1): KAGVTQTPRYLIKTRGQQVTLSCSPISGHRSVSWYQQTPGQGLQFLFEYFSETQRNKGNFPGRFSGRQFSNSRSEMNVSTLELGDSALYLCASSSLGNTEAFFGQGTRLTVV.

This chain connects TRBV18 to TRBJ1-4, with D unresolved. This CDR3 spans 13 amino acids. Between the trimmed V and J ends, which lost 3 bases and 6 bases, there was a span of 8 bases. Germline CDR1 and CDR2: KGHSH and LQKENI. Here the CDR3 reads CASSPNADEKLFF. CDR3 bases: TGTGCCAGCTCACCGAATGCGGATGAAAAACTGTTTTTT. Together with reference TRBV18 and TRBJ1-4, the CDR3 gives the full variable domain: NAGVMQNPRHLVRRRGQEARLRCSPMKGHSHVYWYRQLPEEGLKFMVYLQKENIIDESGMPKERFSAEFPKEGPSILRIQQVVRGDSAAYFCASSPNADEKLFFGSGTQLSVL.

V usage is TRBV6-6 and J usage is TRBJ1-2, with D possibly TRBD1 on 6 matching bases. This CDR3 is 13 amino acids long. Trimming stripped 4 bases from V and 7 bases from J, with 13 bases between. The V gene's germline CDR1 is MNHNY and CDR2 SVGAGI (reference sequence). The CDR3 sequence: CASSLPGEGGYTF. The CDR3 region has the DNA TGTGCCAGCAGTTTACCAGGGGAGGGTGGCTACACCTTC.

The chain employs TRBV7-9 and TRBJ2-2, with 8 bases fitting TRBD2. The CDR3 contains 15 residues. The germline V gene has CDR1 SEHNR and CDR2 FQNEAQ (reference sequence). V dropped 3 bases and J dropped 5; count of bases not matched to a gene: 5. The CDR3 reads CASSFPGGWTGELFF. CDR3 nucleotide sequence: TGTGCCAGCAGCTTTCCGGGAGGGTGGACCGGGGAGCTGTTTTTT.

The DNA of the CDR3 is TGTGCCAGCAGTTTACGACCGGTGACAGGGAGCGGGCAGCCCCAGCATTTT. It yields the protein CASSLRPVTGSGQPQHF. The chain links TRBV28 to TRBJ1-5, with 7 bases lining up with TRBD1. This CDR3 region has 17 residues. The germline V gene encodes CDR1 MDHEN and CDR2 SYDVKM. V shed 2 bases, J shed 7 bases, and the junction held 14 bases outside the gene matches.

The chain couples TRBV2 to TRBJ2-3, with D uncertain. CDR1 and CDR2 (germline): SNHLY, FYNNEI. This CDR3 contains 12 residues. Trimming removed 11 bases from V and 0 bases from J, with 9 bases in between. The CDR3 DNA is TGTGCCGCCTCAGCTAGCACAGATACGCAGTATTTT. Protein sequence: CAASASTDTQYF.

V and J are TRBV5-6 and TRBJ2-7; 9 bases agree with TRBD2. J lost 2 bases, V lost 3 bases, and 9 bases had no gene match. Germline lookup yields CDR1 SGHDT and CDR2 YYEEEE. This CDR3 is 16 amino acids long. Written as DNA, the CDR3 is TGTGCCAGCAGCTACCTTAGCGGGAGAGGGCCCTACGAGCAGTACTTC. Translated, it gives CASSYLSGRGPYEQYF.

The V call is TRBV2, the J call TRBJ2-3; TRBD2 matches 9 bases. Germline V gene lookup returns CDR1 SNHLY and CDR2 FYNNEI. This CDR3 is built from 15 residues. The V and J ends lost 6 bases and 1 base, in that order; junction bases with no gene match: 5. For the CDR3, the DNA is TGTGCCAGCAGGCGGACTAGCGATCGCACAGATACGCAGTATTTT. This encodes CASRRTSDRTDTQYF.

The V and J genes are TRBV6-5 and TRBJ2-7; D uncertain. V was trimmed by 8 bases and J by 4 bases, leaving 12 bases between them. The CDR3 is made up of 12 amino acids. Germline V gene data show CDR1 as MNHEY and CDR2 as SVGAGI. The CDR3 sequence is CASHKTSYEQYF. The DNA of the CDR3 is TGTGCCAGCCATAAGACCTCGTACGAGCAGTACTTC.

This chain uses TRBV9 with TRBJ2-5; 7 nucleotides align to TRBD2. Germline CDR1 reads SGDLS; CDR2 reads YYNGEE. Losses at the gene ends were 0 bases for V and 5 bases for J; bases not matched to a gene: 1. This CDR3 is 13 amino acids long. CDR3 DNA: TGTGCCAGCAGCGTAGCGGGAGGCGAGACCCAGTACTTC. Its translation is CASSVAGGETQYF.

In DNA form, the CDR3 reads TGTGCCAGTAGTCCCCGGACCGGCGAGCAGTACTTC. Translating gives CASSPRTGEQYF. The chain employs TRBV19 and TRBJ2-7; D gene uncertain. V dropped 5 bases and J dropped 6 bases, with 11 bases sitting between them. CDR3 length: 12 residues. Germline assignment: CDR1 LNHDA and CDR2 SQIVND (reference sequence).

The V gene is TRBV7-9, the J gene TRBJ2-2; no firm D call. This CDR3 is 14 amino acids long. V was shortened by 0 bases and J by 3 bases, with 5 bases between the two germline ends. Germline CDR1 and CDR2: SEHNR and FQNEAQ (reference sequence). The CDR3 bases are TGTGCCAGCAGCTTAGCAGGGTACACCGGGGAGCTGTTTTTT. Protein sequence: CASSLAGYTGELFF.

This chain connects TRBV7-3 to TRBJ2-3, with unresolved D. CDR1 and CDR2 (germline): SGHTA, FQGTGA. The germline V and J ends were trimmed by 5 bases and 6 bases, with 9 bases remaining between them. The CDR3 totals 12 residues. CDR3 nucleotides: TGTGCCAGCAGCCCAAACGGTGATACGCAGTATTTT. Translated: CASSPNGDTQYF.

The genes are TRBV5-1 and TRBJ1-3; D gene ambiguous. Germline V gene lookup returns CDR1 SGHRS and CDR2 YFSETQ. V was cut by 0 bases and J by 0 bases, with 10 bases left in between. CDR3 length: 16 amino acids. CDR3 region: CASSLDLGSSGNTIYF. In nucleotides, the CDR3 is TGCGCCAGCAGCTTGGACTTGGGGAGCTCTGGAAACACCATATATTTT.

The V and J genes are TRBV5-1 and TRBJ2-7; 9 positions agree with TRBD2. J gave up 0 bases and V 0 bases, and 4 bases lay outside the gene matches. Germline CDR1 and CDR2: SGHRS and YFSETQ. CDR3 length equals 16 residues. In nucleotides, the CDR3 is TGCGCCAGCAGCTTGGAGGCTAGCGGGGTCTCCTACGAGCAGTACTTC. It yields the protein CASSLEASGVSYEQYF.

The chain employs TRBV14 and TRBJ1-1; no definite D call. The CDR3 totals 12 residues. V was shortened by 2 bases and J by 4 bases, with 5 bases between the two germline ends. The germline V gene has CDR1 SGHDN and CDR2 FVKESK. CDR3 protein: CASSQSSTEAFF. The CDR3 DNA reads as TGTGCCAGCAGCCAAAGCTCCACTGAAGCTTTCTTT.

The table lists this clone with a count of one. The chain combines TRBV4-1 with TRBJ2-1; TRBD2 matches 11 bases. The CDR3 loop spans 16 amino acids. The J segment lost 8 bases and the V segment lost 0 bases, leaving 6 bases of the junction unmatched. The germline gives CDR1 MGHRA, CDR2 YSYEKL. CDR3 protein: CASSQDTSGSLDEQFF. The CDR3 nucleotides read TGCGCCAGCAGCCAAGATACTAGCGGGAGTCTCGATGAGCAGTTCTTC.

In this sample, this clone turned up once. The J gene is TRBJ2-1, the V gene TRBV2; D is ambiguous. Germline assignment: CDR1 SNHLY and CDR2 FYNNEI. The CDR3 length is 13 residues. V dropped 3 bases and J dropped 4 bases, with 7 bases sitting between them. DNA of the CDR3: TGTGCCAGCAGTGATAGGTCTTACAATGAGCAGTTCTTC. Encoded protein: CASSDRSYNEQFF.

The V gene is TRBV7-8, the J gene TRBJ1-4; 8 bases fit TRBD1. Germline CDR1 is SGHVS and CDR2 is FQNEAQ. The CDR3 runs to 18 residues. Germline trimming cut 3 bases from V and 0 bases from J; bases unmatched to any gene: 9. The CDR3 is CASSFPQGAGATNEKLFF. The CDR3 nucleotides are TGTGCCAGCAGCTTCCCTCAGGGGGCAGGCGCAACTAATGAAAAACTGTTTTTT.

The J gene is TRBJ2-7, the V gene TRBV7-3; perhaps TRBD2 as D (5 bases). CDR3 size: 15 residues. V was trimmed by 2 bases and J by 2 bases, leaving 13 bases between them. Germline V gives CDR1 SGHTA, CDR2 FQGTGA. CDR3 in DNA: TGTGCCAGCAGCTTAGTTTCGGGATCTACCTACGAGCAGTACTTC. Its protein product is CASSLVSGSTYEQYF. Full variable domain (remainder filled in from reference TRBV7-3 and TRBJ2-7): GAGVSQTPSNKVTEKGKYVELRCDPISGHTALYWYRQSLGQGPEFLIYFQGTGAADDSGLPNDRFFAVRPEGSVSTLKIQRTERGDSAVYLCASSLVSGSTYEQYFGPGTRLTVT.

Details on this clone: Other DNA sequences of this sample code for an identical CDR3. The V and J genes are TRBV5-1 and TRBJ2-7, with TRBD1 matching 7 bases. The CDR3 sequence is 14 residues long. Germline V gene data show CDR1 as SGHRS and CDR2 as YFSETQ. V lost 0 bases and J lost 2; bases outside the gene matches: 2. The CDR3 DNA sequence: TGCGCCAGCAGCTTGGTGGGGACAGCCTACGAGCAGTACTTC. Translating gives CASSLVGTAYEQYF.

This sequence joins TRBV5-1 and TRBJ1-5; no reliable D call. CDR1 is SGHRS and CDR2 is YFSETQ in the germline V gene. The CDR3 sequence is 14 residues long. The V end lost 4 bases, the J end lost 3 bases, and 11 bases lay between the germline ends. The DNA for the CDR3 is TGCGCCAGCAGCCCGGGAGGTTTCAATCAGCCCCAGCATTTT. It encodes CASSPGGFNQPQHF.

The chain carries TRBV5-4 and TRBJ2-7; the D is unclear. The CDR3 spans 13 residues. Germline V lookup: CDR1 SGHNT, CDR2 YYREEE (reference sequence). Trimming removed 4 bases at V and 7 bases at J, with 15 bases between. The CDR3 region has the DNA TGTGCCAGCAGCCTTGACCCGGTAGGAGAGCAGTACTTC. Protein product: CASSLDPVGEQYF.

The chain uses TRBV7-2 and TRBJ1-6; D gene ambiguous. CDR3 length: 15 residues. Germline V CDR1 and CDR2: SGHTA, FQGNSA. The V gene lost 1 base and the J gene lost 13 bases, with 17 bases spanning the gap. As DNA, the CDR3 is TGTGCCAGCAGCTTAGGGTTGTTCGAGAGATTTCCCCTCCACTTT. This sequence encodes CASSLGLFERFPLHF. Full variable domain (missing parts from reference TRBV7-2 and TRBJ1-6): GAGVSQSPSNKVTEKGKDVELRCDPISGHTALYWYRQSLGQGLEFLIYFQGNSAPDKSGLPSDRFSAERTGGSVSTLTIQRTQQEDSAVYLCASSLGLFERFPLHFGNGTRLTVT.

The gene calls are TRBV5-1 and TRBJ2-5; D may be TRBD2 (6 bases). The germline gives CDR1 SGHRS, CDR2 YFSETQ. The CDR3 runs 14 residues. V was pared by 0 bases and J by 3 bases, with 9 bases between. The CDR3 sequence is CASSLVLAEETQYF. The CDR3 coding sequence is TGCGCCAGCAGCTTGGTATTAGCGGAAGAGACCCAGTACTTC. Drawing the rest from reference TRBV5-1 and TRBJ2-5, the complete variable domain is KAGVTQTPRYLIKTRGQQVTLSCSPISGHRSVSWYQQTPGQGLQFLFEYFSETQRNKGNFPGRFSGRQFSNSRSEMNVSTLELGDSALYLCASSLVLAEETQYFGPGTRLLVL.